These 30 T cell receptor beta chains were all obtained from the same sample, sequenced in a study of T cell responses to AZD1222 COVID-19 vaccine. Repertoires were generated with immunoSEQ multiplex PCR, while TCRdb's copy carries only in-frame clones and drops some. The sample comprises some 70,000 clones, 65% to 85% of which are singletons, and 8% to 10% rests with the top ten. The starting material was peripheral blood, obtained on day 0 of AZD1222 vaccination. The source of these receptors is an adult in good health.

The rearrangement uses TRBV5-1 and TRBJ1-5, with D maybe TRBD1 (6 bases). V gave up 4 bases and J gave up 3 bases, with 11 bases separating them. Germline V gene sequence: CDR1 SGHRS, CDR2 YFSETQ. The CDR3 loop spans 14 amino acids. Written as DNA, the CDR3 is TGCGCCAGCAGCCCGGACAGTCCCAATCAGCCCCAGCATTTT. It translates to CASSPDSPNQPQHF. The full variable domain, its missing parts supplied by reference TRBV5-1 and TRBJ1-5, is KAGVTQTPRYLIKTRGQQVTLSCSPISGHRSVSWYQQTPGQGLQFLFEYFSETQRNKGNFPGRFSGRQFSNSRSEMNVSTLELGDSALYLCASSPDSPNQPQHFGDGTRLSIL.

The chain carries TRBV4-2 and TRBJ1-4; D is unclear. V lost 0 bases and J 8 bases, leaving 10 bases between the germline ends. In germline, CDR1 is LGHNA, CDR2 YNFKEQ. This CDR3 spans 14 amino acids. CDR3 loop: CASSQDITREKLFF. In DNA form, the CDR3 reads TGTGCCAGCAGCCAAGATATCACCCGCGAAAAACTGTTTTTT.

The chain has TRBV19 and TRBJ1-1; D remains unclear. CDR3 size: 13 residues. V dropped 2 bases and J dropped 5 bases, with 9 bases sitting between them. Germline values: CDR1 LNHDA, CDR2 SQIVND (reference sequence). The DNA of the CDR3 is TGTGCCAGTAGTATAAACGCGGAGACTGAAGCTTTCTTT. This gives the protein CASSINAETEAFF.

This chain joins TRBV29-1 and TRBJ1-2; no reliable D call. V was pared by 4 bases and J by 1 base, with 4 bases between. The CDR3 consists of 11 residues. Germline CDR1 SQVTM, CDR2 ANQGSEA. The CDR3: CSVVDNYGYTF. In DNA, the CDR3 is TGCAGCGTTGTGGATAACTATGGCTACACCTTC.

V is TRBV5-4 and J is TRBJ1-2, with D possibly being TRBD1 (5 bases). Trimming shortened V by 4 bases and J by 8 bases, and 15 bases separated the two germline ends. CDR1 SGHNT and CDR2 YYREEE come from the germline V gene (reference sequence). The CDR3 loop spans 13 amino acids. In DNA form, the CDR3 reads TGTGCCAGCAGCATGCAGGGTTCGGACGGCTACACCTTC. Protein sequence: CASSMQGSDGYTF.

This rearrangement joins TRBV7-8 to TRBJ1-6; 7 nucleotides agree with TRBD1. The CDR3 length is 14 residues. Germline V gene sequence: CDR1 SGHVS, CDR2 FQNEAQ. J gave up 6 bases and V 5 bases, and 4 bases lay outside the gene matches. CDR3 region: CASSQTGINSPLHF. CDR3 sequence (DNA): TGTGCCAGCAGCCAGACAGGGATTAATTCACCCCTCCACTTT.

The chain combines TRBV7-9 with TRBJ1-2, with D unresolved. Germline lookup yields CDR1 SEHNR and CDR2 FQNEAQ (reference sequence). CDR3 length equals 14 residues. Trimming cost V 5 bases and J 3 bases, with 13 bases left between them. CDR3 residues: CASSLGEGHYGYTF. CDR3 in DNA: TGTGCCAGCAGCCTGGGCGAGGGTCACTATGGCTACACCTTC.

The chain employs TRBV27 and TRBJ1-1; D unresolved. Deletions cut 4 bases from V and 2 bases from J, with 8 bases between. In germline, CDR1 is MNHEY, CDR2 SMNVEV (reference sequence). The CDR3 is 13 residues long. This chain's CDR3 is CASSSRANTEAFF. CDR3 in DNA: TGTGCCAGCAGTTCCCGGGCAAACACTGAAGCTTTCTTT.

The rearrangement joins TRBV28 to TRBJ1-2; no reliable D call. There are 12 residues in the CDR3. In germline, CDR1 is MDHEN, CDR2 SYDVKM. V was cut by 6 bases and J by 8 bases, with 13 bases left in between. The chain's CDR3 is CASSQPRVGYTF. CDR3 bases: TGTGCCAGCAGCCAGCCCCGGGTCGGCTACACCTTC.

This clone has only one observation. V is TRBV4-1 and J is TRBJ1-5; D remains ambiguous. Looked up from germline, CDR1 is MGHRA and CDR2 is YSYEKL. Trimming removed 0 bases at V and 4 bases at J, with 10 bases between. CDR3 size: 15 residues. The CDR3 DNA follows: TGCGCCAGCAGCCAAGATAGTCTGACAAATCAGCCCCAGCATTTT. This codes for CASSQDSLTNQPQHF.

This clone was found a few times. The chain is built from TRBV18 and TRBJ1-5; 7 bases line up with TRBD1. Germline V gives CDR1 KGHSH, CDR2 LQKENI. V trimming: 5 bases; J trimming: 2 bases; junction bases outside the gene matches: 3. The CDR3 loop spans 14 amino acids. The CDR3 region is CASSGDRGNQPQHF. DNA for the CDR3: TGTGCCAGCTCAGGCGACAGGGGCAATCAGCCCCAGCATTTT.

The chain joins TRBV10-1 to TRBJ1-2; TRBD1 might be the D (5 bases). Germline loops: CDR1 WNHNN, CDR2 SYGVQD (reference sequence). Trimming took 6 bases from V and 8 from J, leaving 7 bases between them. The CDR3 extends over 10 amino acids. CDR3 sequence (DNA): TGCGCCAGCAGGGACAACGGCTACACCTTC. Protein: CASRDNGYTF.

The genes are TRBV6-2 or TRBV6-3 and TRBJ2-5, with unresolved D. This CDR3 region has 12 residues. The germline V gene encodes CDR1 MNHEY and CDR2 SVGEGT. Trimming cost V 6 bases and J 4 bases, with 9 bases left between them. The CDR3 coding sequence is TGTGCCAGCAGCGCCGTGGGAGAGACCCAGTACTTC. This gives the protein CASSAVGETQYF.

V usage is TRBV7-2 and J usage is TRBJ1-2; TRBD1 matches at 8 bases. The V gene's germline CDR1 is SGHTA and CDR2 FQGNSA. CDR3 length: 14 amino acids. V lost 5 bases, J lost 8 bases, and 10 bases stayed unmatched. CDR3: CASSPGQGAYGYTF. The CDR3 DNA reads TGTGCCAGCAGCCCCGGTCAGGGGGCTTACGGCTACACCTTC.

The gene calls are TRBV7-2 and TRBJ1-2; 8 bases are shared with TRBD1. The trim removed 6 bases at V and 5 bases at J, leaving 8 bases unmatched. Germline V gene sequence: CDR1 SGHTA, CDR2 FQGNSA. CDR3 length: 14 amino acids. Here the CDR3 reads CASRPGQGAYGYTF. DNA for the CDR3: TGTGCCAGCAGACCGGGGCAGGGGGCATATGGCTACACCTTC.

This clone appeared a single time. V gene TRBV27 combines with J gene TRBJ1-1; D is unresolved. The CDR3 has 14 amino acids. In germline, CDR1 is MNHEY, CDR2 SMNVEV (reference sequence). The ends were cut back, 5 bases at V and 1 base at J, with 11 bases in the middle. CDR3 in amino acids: CASSHGGANTEAFF. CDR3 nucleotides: TGTGCCAGCAGTCATGGTGGAGCGAACACTGAAGCTTTCTTT.

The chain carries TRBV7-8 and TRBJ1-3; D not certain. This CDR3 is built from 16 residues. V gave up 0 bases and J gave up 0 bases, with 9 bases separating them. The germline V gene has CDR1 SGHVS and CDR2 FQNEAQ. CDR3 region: CASSLAVGYSGNTIYF. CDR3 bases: TGTGCCAGCAGCTTAGCCGTTGGGTACTCTGGAAACACCATATATTTT.

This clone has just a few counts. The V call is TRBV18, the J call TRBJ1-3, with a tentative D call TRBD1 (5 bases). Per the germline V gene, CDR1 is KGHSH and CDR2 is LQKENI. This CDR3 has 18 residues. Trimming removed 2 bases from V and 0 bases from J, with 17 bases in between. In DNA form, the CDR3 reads TGTGCCAGCTCACCATGGGACGGACCGTCTAGCTCTGGAAACACCATATATTTT. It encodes CASSPWDGPSSSGNTIYF.

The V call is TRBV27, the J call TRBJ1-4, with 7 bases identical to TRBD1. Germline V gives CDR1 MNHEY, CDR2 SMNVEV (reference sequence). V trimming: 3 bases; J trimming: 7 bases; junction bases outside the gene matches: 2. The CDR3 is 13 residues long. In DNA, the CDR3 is TGTGCCAGCAGTTTCAGGGGGGGTGAAAAACTGTTTTTT. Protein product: CASSFRGGEKLFF.

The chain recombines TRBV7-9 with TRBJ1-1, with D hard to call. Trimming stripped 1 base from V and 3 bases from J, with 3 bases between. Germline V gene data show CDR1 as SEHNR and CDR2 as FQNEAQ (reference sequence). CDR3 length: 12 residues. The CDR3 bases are TGTGCCAGCAGCTTAGTGTACACTGAAGCTTTCTTT. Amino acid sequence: CASSLVYTEAFF.

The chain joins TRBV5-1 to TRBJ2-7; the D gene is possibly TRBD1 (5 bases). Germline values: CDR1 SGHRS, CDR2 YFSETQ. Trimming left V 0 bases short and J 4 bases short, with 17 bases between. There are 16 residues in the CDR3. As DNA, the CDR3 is TGCGCCAGCAGCTTGGGGGCAGGGCTCCTTCTTTACGAGCAGTACTTC. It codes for CASSLGAGLLLYEQYF.

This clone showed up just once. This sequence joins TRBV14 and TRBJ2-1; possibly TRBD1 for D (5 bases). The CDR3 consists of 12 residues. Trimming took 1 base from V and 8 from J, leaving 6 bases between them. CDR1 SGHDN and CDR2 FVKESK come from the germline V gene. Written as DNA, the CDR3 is TGTGCCAGCAGCCAAGGGGGCCATGAGCAGTTCTTC. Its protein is CASSQGGHEQFF.

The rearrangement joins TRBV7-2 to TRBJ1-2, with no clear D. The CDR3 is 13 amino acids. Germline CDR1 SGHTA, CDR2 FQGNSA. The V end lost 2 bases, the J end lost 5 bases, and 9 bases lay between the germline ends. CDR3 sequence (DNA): TGTGCCAGCAGCTTAAACGGAGCGTATGGCTACACCTTC. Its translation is CASSLNGAYGYTF.

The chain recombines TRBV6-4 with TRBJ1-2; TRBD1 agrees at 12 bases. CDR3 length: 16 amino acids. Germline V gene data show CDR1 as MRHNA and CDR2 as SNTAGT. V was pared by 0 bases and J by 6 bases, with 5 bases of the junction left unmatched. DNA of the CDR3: TGTGCCAGCAGTGACTCCGGGACAGGGGGCTCAGATGGCTACACCTTC. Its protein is CASSDSGTGGSDGYTF.

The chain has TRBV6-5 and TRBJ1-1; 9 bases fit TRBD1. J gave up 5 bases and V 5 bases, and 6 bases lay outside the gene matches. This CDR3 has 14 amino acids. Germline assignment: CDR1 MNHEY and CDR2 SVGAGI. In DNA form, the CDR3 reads TGTGCCAGCAGTAACAGACAGGGGGGGACTGAAGCTTTCTTT. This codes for CASSNRQGGTEAFF.

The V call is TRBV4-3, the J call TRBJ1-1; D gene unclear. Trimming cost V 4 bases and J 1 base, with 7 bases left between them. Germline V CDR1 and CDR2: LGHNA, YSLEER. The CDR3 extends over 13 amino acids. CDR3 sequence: CASSPAGNTEAFF. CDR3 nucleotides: TGCGCCAGCAGCCCCGCTGGGAACACTGAAGCTTTCTTT.

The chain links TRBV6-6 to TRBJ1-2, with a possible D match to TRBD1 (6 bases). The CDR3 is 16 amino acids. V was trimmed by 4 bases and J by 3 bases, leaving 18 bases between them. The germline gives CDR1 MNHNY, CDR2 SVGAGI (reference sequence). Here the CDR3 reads CASSSPQGGGYYGYTF. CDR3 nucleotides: TGTGCCAGCAGTTCCCCACAGGGCGGGGGGTACTATGGCTACACCTTC.

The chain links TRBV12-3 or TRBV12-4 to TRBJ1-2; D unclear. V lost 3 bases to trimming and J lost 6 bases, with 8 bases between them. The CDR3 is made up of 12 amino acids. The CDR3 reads CASSFPLHGYTF. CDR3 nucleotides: TGTGCCAGCAGTTTTCCCCTACATGGCTACACCTTC.

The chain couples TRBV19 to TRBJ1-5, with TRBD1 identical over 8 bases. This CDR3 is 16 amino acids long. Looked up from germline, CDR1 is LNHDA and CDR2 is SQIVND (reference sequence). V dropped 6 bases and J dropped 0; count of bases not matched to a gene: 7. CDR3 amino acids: CASRKSTGDSNQPQHF. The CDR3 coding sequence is TGTGCCAGTAGGAAATCGACAGGGGATAGCAATCAGCCCCAGCATTTT.

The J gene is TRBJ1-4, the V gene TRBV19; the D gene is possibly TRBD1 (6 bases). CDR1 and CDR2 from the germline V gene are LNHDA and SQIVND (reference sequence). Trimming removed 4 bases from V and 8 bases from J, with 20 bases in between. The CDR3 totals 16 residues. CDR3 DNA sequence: TGTGCCAGTAGTAACGGGGGCGCGCGGTTAGGGGAAAAACTGTTTTTT. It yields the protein CASSNGGARLGEKLFF.